These 30 T cell receptor beta chains were all obtained from the same sample, sequenced in a study of T cells in localized non-small cell lung cancer. Only in-frame clones appear in the TCRdb table, and some are missing; sequencing was by immunoSEQ multiplex PCR. Of over 30,000 clones listed, over 70% are singletons. The specimen was peripheral blood, collected before any cancer treatment. All receptors come from a woman between 35 and 75 years old with stage I lung adenocarcinoma.

This chain uses TRBV28 with TRBJ2-3; 10 nucleotides match TRBD2. With V trimmed by 5 bases and J by 2 bases, 13 bases remained unmatched. The CDR3 loop spans 18 amino acids. Germline V gene sequence: CDR1 MDHEN, CDR2 SYDVKM. In DNA form, the CDR3 reads TGTGCCAGCAGTCTTCTAGCGGGAGCCCTTTCGATCACAGATACGCAGTATTTT. Encoded protein: CASSLLAGALSITDTQYF.

The genes are TRBV7-8 and TRBJ2-6, with 8 bases aligning to TRBD1. The CDR3 contains 20 residues. CDR1 and CDR2 (germline): SGHVS, FQNEAQ. V lost 2 bases, J lost 1 base, and 13 bases stayed unmatched. The CDR3 sequence: CASSLPRTGRAESGANVLTF. The CDR3 DNA is TGTGCCAGCAGCTTACCTAGGACAGGGCGTGCAGAATCTGGGGCCAACGTCCTGACTTTC. Using reference TRBV7-8 and TRBJ2-6 for the parts outside the CDR3, the full variable domain is GAGVSQSPRYKVAKRGQDVALRCDPISGHVSLFWYQQALGQGPEFLTYFQNEAQLDKSGLPSDRFFAERPEGSVSTLKIQRTQQEDSAVYLCASSLPRTGRAESGANVLTFGAGSRLTVL.

To note about this clone: Relative to the germline gene, one junction end is altered; a read error may explain this. This chain links TRBV7-7 with TRBJ2-1, with D hard to call. The CDR3 is made up of 13 amino acids. From germline, CDR1 is SSHAT and CDR2 FNYEAQ (reference sequence). The CDR3 reads CASSSQIYNEQFF. For the CDR3, the DNA is TGTGCTAGCAGCTCGCAGATATACAATGAGCAGTTCTTC.

The genes are TRBV7-9 and TRBJ2-3, with TRBD1 matching 12 bases. Germline V gene lookup returns CDR1 SEHNR and CDR2 FQNEAQ (reference sequence). V shed 5 bases, J shed 5 bases, and the junction held 8 bases outside the gene matches. CDR3 size: 16 residues. CDR3 loop: CASSPGQGATVDTQYF. The CDR3 DNA follows: TGTGCCAGCAGCCCGGGACAGGGGGCGACGGTAGATACGCAGTATTTT.

CDR3 DNA: TGCGCCAGCAGCCATCTAGCGGCGAGCTCCTACAATGAGCAGTTCTTC. Its translation is CASSHLAASSYNEQFF. The V gene is TRBV4-1, the J gene TRBJ2-1; 7 nucleotides line up with TRBD2. Germline V gene lookup returns CDR1 MGHRA and CDR2 YSYEKL. The CDR3 consists of 16 residues. V was clipped by 3 bases and J by 0 bases; unmatched bases: 5.

This rearrangement joins TRBV5-1 to TRBJ2-1; 11 nucleotides agree with TRBD2. Germline V gives CDR1 SGHRS, CDR2 YFSETQ. V was pared by 2 bases and J by 8 bases, with 9 bases of the junction left unmatched. The CDR3 is 16 amino acids. The CDR3 DNA reads as TGCGCCAGCAGCTTAACACTAGCGGGAGTTCAGTATGAGCAGTTCTTC. Its translation is CASSLTLAGVQYEQFF. The whole variable domain, filled in from reference TRBV5-1 and TRBJ2-1, reads KAGVTQTPRYLIKTRGQQVTLSCSPISGHRSVSWYQQTPGQGLQFLFEYFSETQRNKGNFPGRFSGRQFSNSRSEMNVSTLELGDSALYLCASSLTLAGVQYEQFFGPGTRLTVL.

V is TRBV7-8 and J is TRBJ2-2, with D unclear. The CDR3 contains 16 residues. The germline gives CDR1 SGHVS, CDR2 FQNEAQ. Trimming shortened V by 1 base and J by 1 base, and 10 bases separated the two germline ends. The chain's CDR3 is CASSLGVSRNTGELFF. The DNA for the CDR3 is TGTGCCAGCAGCTTAGGGGTATCCCGGAACACCGGGGAGCTGTTTTTT.

CDR3 region: CASSITPQGLPSTDTQYF. Here the CDR3 DNA reads TGTGCCAGTAGTATTACTCCCCAAGGACTCCCATCCACAGATACGCAGTATTTT. This chain links TRBV19 with TRBJ2-3; D is possibly TRBD2 (5 bases). The germline V gene encodes CDR1 LNHDA and CDR2 SQIVND (reference sequence). The CDR3 runs to 18 residues. V dropped 3 bases and J dropped 2 bases, with 21 bases sitting between them.

This rearrangement joins TRBV2 to TRBJ1-5; D not resolved. With 7 bases removed from V and 0 bases from J, the gap between germline ends came to 22 bases. The CDR3 contains 18 residues. Per germline, CDR1 SNHLY and CDR2 FYNNEI. The CDR3 is CASTKRSRNFNSNQPQHF. In nucleotides, the CDR3 is TGTGCCAGCACCAAACGGAGCCGTAACTTTAATAGCAATCAGCCCCAGCATTTT.

The rearrangement links TRBV19 to TRBJ2-7, with D maybe TRBD1 (5 bases). Germline assignment: CDR1 LNHDA and CDR2 SQIVND (reference sequence). Trimming shortened V by 0 bases and J by 3 bases, and 21 bases separated the two germline ends. The CDR3 has 18 amino acids. The CDR3 loop reads CASSIDSQGNGANYEQYF. In DNA, the CDR3 is TGTGCCAGTAGTATAGATTCTCAGGGAAACGGCGCGAACTACGAGCAGTACTTC.

This chain joins TRBV19 and TRBJ1-1; 9 nucleotides align to TRBD1. The CDR3 is 17 residues long. Trimming removed 2 bases from V and 1 base from J; junction bases left unmatched: 8. CDR1 and CDR2 (germline): LNHDA, SQIVND (reference sequence). The chain's CDR3 is CASSILGMGQGNTEAFF. The CDR3 nucleotides read TGTGCCAGTAGTATATTGGGAATGGGACAGGGGAACACTGAAGCTTTCTTT.

This chain connects TRBV28 to TRBJ2-7; D gene uncertain. CDR3 length: 13 residues. Per the germline V gene, CDR1 is MDHEN and CDR2 is SYDVKM. Trimming took off 7 bases at V and 2 bases at J, with 12 bases between the two ends. Written as DNA, the CDR3 is TGTGCCAGCACTCGCGTACTTCCCTACGAGCAGTACTTC. This codes for CASTRVLPYEQYF.

The gene calls are TRBV18 and TRBJ1-3; TRBD1 is a possible D gene (5 bases). The CDR3 covers 17 residues. Between the trimmed V and J ends, which lost 2 bases and 0 bases, there was a span of 14 bases. Per the germline V gene, CDR1 is KGHSH and CDR2 is LQKENI. The CDR3 region has the DNA TGTGCCAGCTCACCAGCAGGGAACCTAGTCTCTGGAAACACCATATATTTT. Its translation is CASSPAGNLVSGNTIYF. Full variable domain (rest looked up from reference TRBV18 and TRBJ1-3): NAGVMQNPRHLVRRRGQEARLRCSPMKGHSHVYWYRQLPEEGLKFMVYLQKENIIDESGMPKERFSAEFPKEGPSILRIQQVVRGDSAAYFCASSPAGNLVSGNTIYFGEGSWLTVV.

The chain links TRBV27 to TRBJ2-7; 8 bases are a match to TRBD1. The germline CDR1 and CDR2 sequences are MNHEY and SMNVEV (reference sequence). The CDR3 has 14 residues. Trimming cost V 3 bases and J 2 bases; bases outside gene matches: 3. This chain's CDR3 is CASSLKDRAYEQYF. CDR3 nucleotide sequence: TGTGCCAGCAGTTTGAAGGACAGGGCCTACGAGCAGTACTTC.

The gene calls are TRBV27 and TRBJ2-1; D possibly corresponds to TRBD2 (5 bases). The CDR3 sequence is 15 residues long. Germline V gene sequence: CDR1 MNHEY, CDR2 SMNVEV (reference sequence). Between the trimmed V and J ends, which lost 3 bases and 9 bases, there was a span of 18 bases. CDR3 nucleotide sequence: TGTGCCAGCAGTTTGAGCCGCTACTTACTAGGTGAGCAGTTCTTC. Protein: CASSLSRYLLGEQFF.

The gene calls are TRBV21-1 and TRBJ2-7; the table gives TRBD1 as D, unverified against the DNA. TRBV21-1 is a recognized pseudogene. This CDR3 spans 17 amino acids. For the CDR3, the DNA is TGTGCCAGCAGCAAAACTGAAACGGGGACAGCCACCTACGAGCAGTACTTC. As protein: CASSKTETGTATYEQYF.

The chain employs TRBV6-1 and TRBJ1-4; perhaps TRBD1 as D (5 bases). The V gene lost 5 bases and the J gene lost 8 bases, with 12 bases spanning the gap. CDR3 length: 13 residues. In germline, CDR1 is MNHNS, CDR2 SASEGT. The CDR3 reads CASSKGTAEKLFF. The CDR3 DNA is TGTGCCAGCAGTAAGGGGACTGCCGAAAAACTGTTTTTT.

The chain combines TRBV5-8 with TRBJ2-5; D might be TRBD1 or TRBD2, each matching 5 bases. V gave up 4 bases and J gave up 1 base, with 17 bases separating them. This CDR3 spans 16 amino acids. Germline V gives CDR1 SGHTS, CDR2 YDEGEE. CDR3 bases: TGTGCCAGCAGCATATATACGGGACGGATCCAAGAGACCCAGTACTTC. Translated, it gives CASSIYTGRIQETQYF. The full variable domain, completed using reference TRBV5-8 and TRBJ2-5, is EAGVTQSPTHLIKTRGQQATLRCSPISGHTSVYWYQQALGLGLQFLLWYDEGEERNRGNFPPRFSGRQFPNYSSELNVNALELEDSALYLCASSIYTGRIQETQYFGPGTRLLVL.

The chain combines TRBV7-2 with TRBJ2-7; TRBD2 agrees at 8 bases. Losses at the gene ends were 4 bases for V and 0 bases for J; bases not matched to a gene: 2. From germline, CDR1 is SGHTA and CDR2 FQGNSA. The CDR3 loop spans 14 amino acids. The CDR3 DNA sequence: TGTGCCAGCAGCTCTAGCGGGTCCTCCTACGAGCAGTACTTC. Its protein product is CASSSSGSSYEQYF.

The CDR3 region has the DNA TGTGCCAGCAGTGGAGGTAGGGCAGGGAACACTGAAGCTTTCTTT. Its translation is CASSGGRAGNTEAFF. This chain uses TRBV6-1 with TRBJ1-1, with D unclear. The germline V gene encodes CDR1 MNHNS and CDR2 SASEGT. Trimming removed 4 bases from V and 1 base from J, with 13 bases in between. The CDR3 has 15 amino acids.

The chain uses TRBV4-1 and TRBJ1-1; D is perhaps TRBD1 (5 bases). Germline V gives CDR1 MGHRA, CDR2 YSYEKL. The CDR3 sequence is 13 residues long. Trimming removed 0 bases at V and 12 bases at J, with 14 bases between. The CDR3 DNA reads as TGCGCCAGCAGCCAAGACGGCAGGGTCGGAACTTTCTTT. It encodes CASSQDGRVGTFF.

The gene calls are TRBV28 and TRBJ2-3; D ambiguous. The V gene's germline CDR1 is MDHEN and CDR2 SYDVKM. The CDR3 runs to 14 residues. The ends were cut back, 2 bases at V and 4 bases at J, with 10 bases in the middle. CDR3 in amino acids: CASSLPDRADTQYF. The CDR3 region has the DNA TGTGCCAGCAGTTTACCGGACCGTGCAGATACGCAGTATTTT.

The V gene is TRBV28, the J gene TRBJ2-3, with D unresolved. Trimming removed 2 bases from V and 6 bases from J, with 9 bases in between. In germline, CDR1 is MDHEN, CDR2 SYDVKM. This CDR3 region has 13 residues. The CDR3 DNA reads TGTGCCAGCAGTTTAGAACCCCTGGATACGCAGTATTTT. This gives the protein CASSLEPLDTQYF. The variable domain in full, with the rest retrieved from reference TRBV28 and TRBJ2-3, is DVKVTQSSRYLVKRTGEKVFLECVQDMDHENMFWYRQDPGLGLRLIYFSYDVKMKEKGDIPEGYSVSREKKERFSLILESASTNQTSMYLCASSLEPLDTQYFGPGTRLTVL.

The DNA for the CDR3 is TGTGCCATCAGGTCCCTGGGGGGTGAAAAACTGTTTTTT. Translated: CAIRSLGGEKLFF. The chain employs TRBV10-3 and TRBJ1-4; perhaps TRBD1 as D (5 bases). The CDR3 is 13 residues long. The V gene lost 6 bases and the J gene lost 7 bases, with 12 bases spanning the gap. The germline gives CDR1 ENHRY, CDR2 SYGVKD.

The chain employs TRBV6-5 and TRBJ1-5, with TRBD1 as a possible D gene (6 bases). The V end lost 6 bases, the J end lost 6 bases, and 15 bases lay between the germline ends. The CDR3 extends over 14 amino acids. Germline values: CDR1 MNHEY, CDR2 SVGAGI. CDR3 amino acids: CASSPQGKTQPQHF. CDR3 sequence (DNA): TGTGCCAGCAGCCCACAGGGTAAAACTCAGCCCCAGCATTTT.

A few counts support this clone. The chain uses TRBV6-1 and TRBJ2-5, with 13 bases fitting TRBD2. V lost 4 bases to trimming and J lost 0 bases; unmatched junction nucleotides: 2. The germline CDR1 and CDR2 sequences are MNHNS and SASEGT. The CDR3 contains 16 residues. The CDR3 spells CASSVGTSGNQETQYF. The CDR3 coding sequence is TGTGCCAGCAGTGTCGGGACTAGCGGGAACCAAGAGACCCAGTACTTC.

With respect to this clone: The same CDR3 also results from other DNA sequences found in this sample. CDR3 nucleotide sequence: TGTGCCTGGAGCGCCACGGGAAACACTGAAGCTTTCTTT. It encodes CAWSATGNTEAFF. This chain links TRBV30 with TRBJ1-1; unclear D gene. CDR1 is GTSNPN, CDR2 SVGIG, per germline (reference sequence). Trimming pared 3 bases from V and 2 bases from J, leaving 10 bases between. This CDR3 comprises 13 residues.

The rearrangement links TRBV5-1 to TRBJ2-5, with TRBD2 identical over 15 bases. The germline V gene encodes CDR1 SGHRS and CDR2 YFSETQ. Germline trimming cut 4 bases from V and 6 bases from J; bases unmatched to any gene: 4. The CDR3 spans 15 residues. This CDR3 reads CASSRTSGREKTQYF. As DNA, the CDR3 is TGCGCCAGCAGCCGGACTAGCGGGAGGGAAAAGACCCAGTACTTC.

The V and J genes are TRBV7-9 and TRBJ2-1; 14 positions agree with TRBD2. CDR1 and CDR2 (germline): SEHNR, FQNEAQ (reference sequence). V was pared by 7 bases and J by 0 bases, with 5 bases of the junction left unmatched. This CDR3 comprises 17 residues. The CDR3 is CASTPGTSGSSYNEQFF. The CDR3 DNA reads as TGTGCCAGCACCCCCGGGACTAGCGGGAGCTCCTACAATGAGCAGTTCTTC.

The chain carries TRBV28 and TRBJ2-3; 8 bases are a match to TRBD2. The V gene's germline CDR1 is MDHEN and CDR2 SYDVKM. V was pared by 3 bases and J by 1 base, with 12 bases of the junction left unmatched. The CDR3 runs 18 residues. The CDR3, as DNA: TGTGCCAGCAGTTTGGAGGGACTAGTGGGAATCGGCACAGATACGCAGTATTTT. Its translation is CASSLEGLVGIGTDTQYF.